The rows below give T cell receptor beta chains drawn from one sample of a study of blood T cell repertoires in COVID-19. Sequencing was performed with immunoSEQ multiplex PCR; in TCRdb, only in-frame clones are kept and a portion is missing. The repertoire holds about 120,000 clones, with around 64% as singletons. The sample comprised peripheral blood. All receptors derive from a human donor with acute or convalescent COVID-19. The donor label of this sample is uncertain. CDR3s include the opening cysteine and the closing phenylalanine or tryptophan. Fields, in order: D gene, CDR3 length, clone size, J gene, V gene, CDR3 protein, CDR3 DNA. The D gene is left open where the match is weak. Clone size is shown for a subset of rows, as once, few, many or a class of expanded clone.

d_call: TRBD2
cdr3_length: 18
clone_size: -
j_call: TRBJ2-2
v_call: TRBV11-3
cdr3_aa: CASSHGLAGGANTGELFF
cdr3_nt: TGTGCCAGCAGCCACGGACTAGCGGGGGGTGCGAACACCGGGGAGCTGTTTTTT

d_call: TRBD1
cdr3_length: 14
clone_size: -
j_call: TRBJ1-5
v_call: TRBV6-5
cdr3_aa: CASSSGQGGQPQHF
cdr3_nt: TGTGCCAGCAGTTCGGGACAGGGCGGTCAGCCCCAGCATTTT

d_call: TRBD1
cdr3_length: 15
clone_size: once
j_call: TRBJ1-1
v_call: TRBV5-1
cdr3_aa: CASSAPGQVDTEAFF
cdr3_nt: TGCGCCAGCAGCGCCCCGGGACAGGTTGACACTGAAGCTTTCTTT

d_call: TRBD2
cdr3_length: 15
clone_size: -
j_call: TRBJ2-1
v_call: TRBV18
cdr3_aa: CASSPRGTGGNEQFF
cdr3_nt: TGTGCCAGCTCACCACGTGGGACGGGGGGCAATGAGCAGTTCTTC

d_call: -
cdr3_length: 15
clone_size: few
j_call: TRBJ2-2
v_call: TRBV19
cdr3_aa: CASRLRGPNTGELFF
cdr3_nt: TGTGCCAGTAGATTAAGGGGTCCGAACACCGGGGAGCTGTTTTTT

d_call: TRBD1
cdr3_length: 14
clone_size: -
j_call: TRBJ1-6
v_call: TRBV18
cdr3_aa: CASSQDRGNSPLHF
cdr3_nt: TGTGCCAGCTCACAAGACAGGGGGAATTCACCCCTCCACTTT

d_call: TRBD2
cdr3_length: 15
clone_size: -
j_call: TRBJ2-5
v_call: TRBV24-1
cdr3_aa: CATSDYKRGQETQYF
cdr3_nt: TGTGCCACCAGTGATTATAAGCGGGGTCAAGAGACCCAGTACTTC

d_call: -
cdr3_length: 18
clone_size: -
j_call: TRBJ1-6
v_call: TRBV7-7
cdr3_aa: CASSLGAGALSYNSPLHF
cdr3_nt: TGTGCTAGCAGCTTAGGAGCGGGGGCCCTCTCCTATAATTCACCCCTCCACTTT

d_call: -
cdr3_length: 17
clone_size: -
j_call: TRBJ2-6
v_call: TRBV5-5
cdr3_aa: CASSFRGTLAGANVLTF
cdr3_nt: TGTGCCAGCAGTTTCCGGGGAACATTAGCTGGGGCCAACGTCCTGACTTTC

d_call: -
cdr3_length: 12
clone_size: -
j_call: TRBJ1-2
v_call: TRBV29-1
cdr3_aa: CSVEGRDYGYTF
cdr3_nt: TGCAGCGTTGAAGGCAGGGACTATGGCTACACCTTC

d_call: TRBD1
cdr3_length: 15
clone_size: -
j_call: TRBJ1-2
v_call: TRBV18
cdr3_aa: CASSPQMGQGYGYTF
cdr3_nt: TGTGCCAGCTCACCTCAAATGGGACAGGGCTATGGCTACACCTTC

d_call: TRBD2
cdr3_length: 15
clone_size: -
j_call: TRBJ2-1
v_call: TRBV3-1/TRBV3-2
cdr3_aa: CASSQMVAGGGEQFF
cdr3_nt: TGTGCCAGCAGCCAAATGGTAGCGGGGGGCGGTGAGCAGTTCTTC

d_call: TRBD1
cdr3_length: 15
clone_size: few
j_call: TRBJ2-7
v_call: TRBV6-5
cdr3_aa: CASSRPPTGKYEQYF
cdr3_nt: TGTGCCAGCAGTCGCCCCCCGACAGGGAAGTACGAGCAGTACTTC

d_call: -
cdr3_length: 14
clone_size: -
j_call: TRBJ1-2
v_call: TRBV9
cdr3_aa: CASSGVSSNYGYTF
cdr3_nt: TGTGCCAGCAGCGGAGTATCATCTAACTATGGCTACACCTTC

d_call: TRBD1
cdr3_length: 13
clone_size: -
j_call: TRBJ1-2
v_call: TRBV2
cdr3_aa: CTKLGGQSYGYTF
cdr3_nt: TGCACCAAGCTTGGGGGACAGTCATATGGCTACACCTTC

d_call: -
cdr3_length: 17
clone_size: -
j_call: TRBJ1-3
v_call: TRBV28
cdr3_aa: CASSRIPGLPSGNTIYF
cdr3_nt: TGTGCCAGCAGCCGGATACCGGGACTTCCCTCTGGAAACACCATATATTTT

d_call: TRBD2
cdr3_length: 15
clone_size: -
j_call: TRBJ2-6
v_call: TRBV6-5
cdr3_aa: CAAGRGGSGANVLTF
cdr3_nt: TGTGCCGCAGGTCGCGGGGGCTCTGGGGCCAACGTCCTGACTTTC

d_call: -
cdr3_length: 11
clone_size: few
j_call: TRBJ1-2
v_call: TRBV24-1
cdr3_aa: CATSDSLGYTF
cdr3_nt: TGTGCCACCAGTGATTCTCTTGGCTACACCTTC

d_call: -
cdr3_length: 15
clone_size: -
j_call: TRBJ1-5
v_call: TRBV2
cdr3_aa: CASTDGTASNQPQHF
cdr3_nt: TGTGCCAGCACCGATGGTACAGCCAGCAATCAGCCCCAGCATTTT

d_call: TRBD2
cdr3_length: 14
clone_size: few
j_call: TRBJ2-1
v_call: TRBV7-3
cdr3_aa: CASSPRLAGNEQFF
cdr3_nt: TGTGCCAGCAGCCCGAGACTAGCGGGCAATGAGCAGTTCTTC

d_call: TRBD2
cdr3_length: 17
clone_size: -
j_call: TRBJ2-3
v_call: TRBV3-1/TRBV3-2
cdr3_aa: CASSQGPERGPTDTQYF
cdr3_nt: TGTGCCAGCAGCCAAGGTCCGGAGCGGGGCCCCACAGATACGCAGTATTTT

d_call: -
cdr3_length: 13
clone_size: many
j_call: TRBJ1-5
v_call: TRBV30
cdr3_aa: CAWSAGFNQPQHF
cdr3_nt: TGTGCCTGGAGTGCCGGGTTCAATCAGCCCCAGCATTTT

d_call: TRBD1
cdr3_length: 15
clone_size: once
j_call: TRBJ1-1
v_call: TRBV7-9
cdr3_aa: CASSLGTAGNTEAFF
cdr3_nt: TGTGCCAGCAGCCTTGGGACAGCTGGGAACACTGAAGCTTTCTTT